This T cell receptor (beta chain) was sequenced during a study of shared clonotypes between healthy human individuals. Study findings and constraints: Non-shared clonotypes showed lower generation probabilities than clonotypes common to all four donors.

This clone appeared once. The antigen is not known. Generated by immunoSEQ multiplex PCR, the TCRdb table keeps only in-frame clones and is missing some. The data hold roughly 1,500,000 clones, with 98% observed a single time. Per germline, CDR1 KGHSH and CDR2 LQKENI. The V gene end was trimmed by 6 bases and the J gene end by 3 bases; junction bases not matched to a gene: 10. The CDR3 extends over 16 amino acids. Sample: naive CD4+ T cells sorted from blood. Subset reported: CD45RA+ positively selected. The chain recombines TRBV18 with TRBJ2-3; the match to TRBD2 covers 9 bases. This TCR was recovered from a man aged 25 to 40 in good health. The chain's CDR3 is CASSLGAGGWTDTQYF. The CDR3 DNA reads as TGTGCCAGCTCGCTCGGCGCGGGAGGGTGGACAGATACGCAGTATTTT. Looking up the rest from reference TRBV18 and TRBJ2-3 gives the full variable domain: NAGVMQNPRHLVRRRGQEARLRCSPMKGHSHVYWYRQLPEEGLKFMVYLQKENIIDESGMPKERFSAEFPKEGPSILRIQQVVRGDSAAYFCASSLGAGGWTDTQYFGPGTRLTVL.